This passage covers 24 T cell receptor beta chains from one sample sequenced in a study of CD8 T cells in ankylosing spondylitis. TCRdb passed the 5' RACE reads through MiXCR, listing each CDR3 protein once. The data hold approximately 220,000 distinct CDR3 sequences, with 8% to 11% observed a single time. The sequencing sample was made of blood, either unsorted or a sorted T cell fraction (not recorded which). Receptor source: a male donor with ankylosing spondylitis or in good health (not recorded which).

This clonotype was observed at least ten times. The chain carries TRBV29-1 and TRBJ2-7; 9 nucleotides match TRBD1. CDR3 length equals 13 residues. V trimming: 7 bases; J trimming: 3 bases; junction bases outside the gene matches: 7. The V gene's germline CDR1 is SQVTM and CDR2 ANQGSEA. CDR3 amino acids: CSASGTGNYEQYF. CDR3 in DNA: TGCAGCGCCTCGGGGACAGGGAACTACGAGCAGTACTTC.

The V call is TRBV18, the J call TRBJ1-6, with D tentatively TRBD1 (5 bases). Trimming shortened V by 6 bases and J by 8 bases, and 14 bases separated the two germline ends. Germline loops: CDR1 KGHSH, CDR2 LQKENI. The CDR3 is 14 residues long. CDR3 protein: CASSPGADDSPLHF. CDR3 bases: TGTGCCAGCTCCCCTGGGGCAGATGATTCACCCCTCCACTTT.

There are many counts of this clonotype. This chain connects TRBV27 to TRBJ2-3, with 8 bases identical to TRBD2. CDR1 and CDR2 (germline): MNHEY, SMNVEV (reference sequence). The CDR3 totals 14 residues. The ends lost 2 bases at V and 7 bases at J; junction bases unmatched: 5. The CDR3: CASSLAGGLYTQYF. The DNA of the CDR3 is TGTGCCAGCAGTTTAGCGGGGGGCCTGTATACGCAGTATTTT.

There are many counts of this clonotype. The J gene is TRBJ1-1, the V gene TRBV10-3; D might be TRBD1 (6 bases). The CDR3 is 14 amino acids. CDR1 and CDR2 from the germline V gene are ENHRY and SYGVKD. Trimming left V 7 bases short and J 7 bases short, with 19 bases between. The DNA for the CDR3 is TGTGCCATCAAGTACGATGGGACACATGATGAAGCTTTCTTT. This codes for CAIKYDGTHDEAFF.

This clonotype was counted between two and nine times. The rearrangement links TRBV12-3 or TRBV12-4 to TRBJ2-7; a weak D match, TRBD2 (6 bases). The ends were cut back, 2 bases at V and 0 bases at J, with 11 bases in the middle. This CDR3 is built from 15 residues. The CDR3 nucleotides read TGTGCCAGCAGTTTACAAGCGGGCGACTCCTACGAGCAGTACTTC. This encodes CASSLQAGDSYEQYF.

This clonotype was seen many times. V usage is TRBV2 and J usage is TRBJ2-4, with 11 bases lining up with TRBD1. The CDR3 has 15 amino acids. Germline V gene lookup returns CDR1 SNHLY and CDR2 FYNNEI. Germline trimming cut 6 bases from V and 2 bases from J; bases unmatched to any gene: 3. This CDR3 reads CASSGQGASKNIQYF. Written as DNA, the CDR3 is TGTGCCAGCAGCGGACAGGGGGCGTCCAAAAACATTCAGTACTTC.

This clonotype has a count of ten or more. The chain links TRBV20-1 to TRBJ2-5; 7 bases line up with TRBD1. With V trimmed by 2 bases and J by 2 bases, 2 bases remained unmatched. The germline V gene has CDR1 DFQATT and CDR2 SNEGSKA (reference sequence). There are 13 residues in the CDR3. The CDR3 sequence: CSARTRGQETQYF. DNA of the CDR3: TGCAGTGCTAGAACCAGGGGGCAAGAGACCCAGTACTTC.

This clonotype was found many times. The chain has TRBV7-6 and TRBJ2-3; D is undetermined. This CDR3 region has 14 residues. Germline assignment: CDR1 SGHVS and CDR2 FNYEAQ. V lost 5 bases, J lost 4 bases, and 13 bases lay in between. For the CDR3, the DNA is TGTGCCAGCAGCCCTAACCCTAGGGCAGATACGCAGTATTTT. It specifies CASSPNPRADTQYF.

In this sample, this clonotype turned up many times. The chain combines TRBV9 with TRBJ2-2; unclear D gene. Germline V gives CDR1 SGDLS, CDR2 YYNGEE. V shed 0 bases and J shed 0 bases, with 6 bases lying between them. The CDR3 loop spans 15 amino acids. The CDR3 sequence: CASSVGTANTGELFF. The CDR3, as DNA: TGTGCCAGCAGCGTAGGAACAGCGAACACCGGGGAGCTGTTTTTT.

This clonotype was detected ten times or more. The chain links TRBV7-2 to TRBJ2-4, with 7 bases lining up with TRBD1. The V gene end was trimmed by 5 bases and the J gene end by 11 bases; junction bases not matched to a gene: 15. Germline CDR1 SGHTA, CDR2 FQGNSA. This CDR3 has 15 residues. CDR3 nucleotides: TGTGCCAGCAGCCAGCCAGGGGGTCGGAGACATTTTCAGTACTTC. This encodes CASSQPGGRRHFQYF.

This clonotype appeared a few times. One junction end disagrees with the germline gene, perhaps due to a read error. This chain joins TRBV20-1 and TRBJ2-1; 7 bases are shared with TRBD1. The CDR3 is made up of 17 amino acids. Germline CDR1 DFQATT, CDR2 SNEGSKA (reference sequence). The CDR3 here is CCARDDRQGRIYNEQFF. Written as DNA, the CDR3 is TGCTGTGCTAGAGATGACAGACAGGGACGTATCTACAATGAGCAGTTCTTC.

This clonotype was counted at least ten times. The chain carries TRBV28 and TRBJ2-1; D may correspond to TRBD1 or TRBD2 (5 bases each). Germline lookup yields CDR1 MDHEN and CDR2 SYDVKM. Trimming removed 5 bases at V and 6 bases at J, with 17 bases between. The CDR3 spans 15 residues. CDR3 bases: TGTGCCAGCAGTCTTCCAGCTACGGGGACCAATGAGCAGTTCTTC. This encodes CASSLPATGTNEQFF. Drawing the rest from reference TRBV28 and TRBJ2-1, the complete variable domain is DVKVTQSSRYLVKRTGEKVFLECVQDMDHENMFWYRQDPGLGLRLIYFSYDVKMKEKGDIPEGYSVSREKKERFSLILESASTNQTSMYLCASSLPATGTNEQFFGPGTRLTVL.

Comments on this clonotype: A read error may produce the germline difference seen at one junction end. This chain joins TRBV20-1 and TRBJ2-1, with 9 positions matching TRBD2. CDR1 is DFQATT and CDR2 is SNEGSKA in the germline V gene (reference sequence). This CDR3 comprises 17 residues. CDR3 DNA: TGCTGTGCTAGAGATCCGGGCGGGGGGGACTCCTACAATGAGCAGTTCTTC. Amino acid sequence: CCARDPGGGDSYNEQFF.

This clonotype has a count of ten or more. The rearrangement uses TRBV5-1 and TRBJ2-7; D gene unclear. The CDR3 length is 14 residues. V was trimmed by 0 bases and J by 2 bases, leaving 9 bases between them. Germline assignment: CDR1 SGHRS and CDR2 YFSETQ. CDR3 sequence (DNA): TGCGCCAGCAGCTTGGTAGTCAACACCTACGAGCAGTACTTC. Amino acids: CASSLVVNTYEQYF. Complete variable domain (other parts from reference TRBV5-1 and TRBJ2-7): KAGVTQTPRYLIKTRGQQVTLSCSPISGHRSVSWYQQTPGQGLQFLFEYFSETQRNKGNFPGRFSGRQFSNSRSEMNVSTLELGDSALYLCASSLVVNTYEQYFGPGTRLTVT.

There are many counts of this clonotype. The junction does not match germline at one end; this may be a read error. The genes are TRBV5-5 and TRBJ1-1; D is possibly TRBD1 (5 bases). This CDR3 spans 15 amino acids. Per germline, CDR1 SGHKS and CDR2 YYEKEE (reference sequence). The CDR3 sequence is CASRFGQGLNTEAFF. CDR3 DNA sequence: TGTGCCAGCCGCTTCGGTCAGGGATTGAACACTGAAGCTTTCTTT.

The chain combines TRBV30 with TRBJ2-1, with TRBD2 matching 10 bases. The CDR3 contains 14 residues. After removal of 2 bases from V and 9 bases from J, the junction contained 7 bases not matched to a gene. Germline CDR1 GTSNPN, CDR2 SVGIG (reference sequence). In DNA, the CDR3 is TGTGCCTGGAGTATCCAGCGGGGGGGCACTGAGCAGTTCTTC. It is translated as CAWSIQRGGTEQFF. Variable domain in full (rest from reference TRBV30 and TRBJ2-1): SQTIHQWPATLVQPVGSPLSLECTVEGTSNPNLYWYRQAAGRGLQLLFYSVGIGQISSEVPQNLSASRPQDRQFILSSKKLLLSDSGFYLCAWSIQRGGTEQFFGPGTRLTVL.

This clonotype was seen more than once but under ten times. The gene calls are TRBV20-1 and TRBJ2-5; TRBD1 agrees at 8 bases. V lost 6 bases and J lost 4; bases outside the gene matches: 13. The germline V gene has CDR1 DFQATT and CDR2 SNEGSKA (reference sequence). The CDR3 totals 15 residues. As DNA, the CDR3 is TGCAGTGCCAGCCCACATCGACAGGGGCCAGAGACCCAGTACTTC. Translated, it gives CSASPHRQGPETQYF.

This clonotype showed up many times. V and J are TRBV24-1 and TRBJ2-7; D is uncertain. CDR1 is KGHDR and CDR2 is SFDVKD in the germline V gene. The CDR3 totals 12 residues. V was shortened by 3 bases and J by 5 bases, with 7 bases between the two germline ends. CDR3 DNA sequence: TGTGCCACCAGTGATCGGTTGGACGAGCAGTACTTC. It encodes CATSDRLDEQYF.

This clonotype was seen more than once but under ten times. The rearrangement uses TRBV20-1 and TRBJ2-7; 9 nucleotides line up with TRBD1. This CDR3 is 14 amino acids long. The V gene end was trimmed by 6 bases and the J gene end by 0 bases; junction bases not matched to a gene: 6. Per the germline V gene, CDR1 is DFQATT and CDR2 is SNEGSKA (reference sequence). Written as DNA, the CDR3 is TGCAGTGCCTCCGGGACAGGGAGCTCCTACGAGCAGTACTTC. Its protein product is CSASGTGSSYEQYF.

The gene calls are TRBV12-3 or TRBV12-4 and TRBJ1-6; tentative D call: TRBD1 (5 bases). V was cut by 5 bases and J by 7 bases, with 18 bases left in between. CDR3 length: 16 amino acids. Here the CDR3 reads CASSRPEVWGNSPLHF. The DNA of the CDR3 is TGTGCCAGCAGTAGACCCGAGGTTTGGGGGAATTCACCCCTCCACTTT.

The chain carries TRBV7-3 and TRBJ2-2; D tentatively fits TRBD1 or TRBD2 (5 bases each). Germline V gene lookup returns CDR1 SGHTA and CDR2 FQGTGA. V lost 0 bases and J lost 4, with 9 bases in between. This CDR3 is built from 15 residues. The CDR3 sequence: CASSLTMGVTGELFF. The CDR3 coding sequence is TGTGCCAGCAGCTTAACCATGGGGGTCACCGGGGAGCTGTTTTTT.

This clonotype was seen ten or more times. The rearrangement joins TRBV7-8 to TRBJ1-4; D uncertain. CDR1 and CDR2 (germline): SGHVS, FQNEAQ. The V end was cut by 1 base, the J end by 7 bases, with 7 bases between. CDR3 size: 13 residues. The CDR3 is CASSLERGEKLFF. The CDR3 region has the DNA TGTGCCAGCAGCTTAGAACGGGGTGAAAAACTGTTTTTT.

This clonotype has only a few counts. The CDR3 region is CASRPKTDRTDTQYF. In DNA form, the CDR3 reads TGTGCCAGCAGGCCCAAGACAGATCGCACAGATACGCAGTATTTT. The V call is TRBV7-8, the J call TRBJ2-3; D is possibly TRBD1 (5 bases). In germline, CDR1 is SGHVS, CDR2 FQNEAQ. The CDR3 covers 15 residues. Trimming cost V 6 bases and J 1 base, with 14 bases left between them.

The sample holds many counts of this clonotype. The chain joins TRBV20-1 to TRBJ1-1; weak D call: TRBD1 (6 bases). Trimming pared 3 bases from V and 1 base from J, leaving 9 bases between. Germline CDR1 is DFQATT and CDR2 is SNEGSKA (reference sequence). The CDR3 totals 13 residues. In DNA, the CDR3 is TGCAGTGCTAGGGGGACAACGAACACTGAAGCTTTCTTT. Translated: CSARGTTNTEAFF.